This T cell receptor (beta chain) comes out of a study of cytomegalovirus exposure and HLA in healthy donors. Study observations and caveats: An analysis was carried out later, and it reportedly showed fewer N-insertions in an Asian-associated ancestry cluster than the approximately 710-donor mean.

Germline V gene sequence: CDR1 MNHEY, CDR2 SMNVEV (reference sequence). The length of the CDR3 is 14 residues. Trimming at V came to 4 bases and at J to 11 bases, leaving 10 bases not matched to a gene. The primer mix had 60 Vbeta and 13 Jbeta primers. Assay: immunoSEQ multiplex PCR; the TCRdb copy retains only in-frame clones and omits some. Among under 200,000 clones listed, around 90% were seen once. Note on this clone: Antigen: not known.

This receptor was identified in a boy aged 2 to 9 in good health and CMV-seronegative. The V gene is TRBV27, the J gene TRBJ1-1, with 10 bases aligning to TRBD1. What was sequenced was PBMCs. The CDR3 loop is CASSSQDRGVAAFF. Here the CDR3 DNA reads TGTGCCAGCAGTTCCCAGGACAGGGGGGTGGCCGCTTTCTTT.